This T cell receptor beta chain appears in the sequencing data of a study of blood T cells in healthy people across ages. Study results and caveats: Roughly linear declines in TCR beta diversity per million T cells occurred with age. CMV status of donors was not determined, possibly confounding expanded clonotype changes.

Then a second PCR, running about 6 to 12 cycles, was carried out with a sample-barcoded 5' primer and a J-beta primer mix. A template-switch adaptor containing 12 random nucleotides labeled each cDNA molecule. TCRdb re-derived calls from the 5' RACE reads in MiXCR, one entry per CDR3 protein. The table records about 760,000 distinct CDR3 sequences, roughly 50% of them present only once. Of note for this clonotype: Its antigen is as yet unknown.

The CDR3 loop spans 14 amino acids. The junction had 3 bases not matched to a gene; V was cut back by 5 bases and J by 4 bases. Germline V gene data show CDR1 as LGHNT and CDR2 as FRNRAP. This chain connects TRBV12-5 to TRBJ2-3; 10 bases match TRBD1. The material sequenced was blood. This clonotype originated in a man aged 35 to 55 in good health. CDR3 sequence: CASGAGQGADTQYF. CDR3 DNA: TGTGCTAGTGGTGCCGGACAGGGGGCAGATACGCAGTATTTT. Full variable domain (rest looked up from reference TRBV12-5 and TRBJ2-3): DARVTQTPRHKVTEMGQEVTMRCQPILGHNTVFWYRQTMMQGLELLAYFRNRAPLDDSGMPKDRFSAEMPDATLATLKIQPSEPRDSAVYFCASGAGQGADTQYFGPGTRLTVL.